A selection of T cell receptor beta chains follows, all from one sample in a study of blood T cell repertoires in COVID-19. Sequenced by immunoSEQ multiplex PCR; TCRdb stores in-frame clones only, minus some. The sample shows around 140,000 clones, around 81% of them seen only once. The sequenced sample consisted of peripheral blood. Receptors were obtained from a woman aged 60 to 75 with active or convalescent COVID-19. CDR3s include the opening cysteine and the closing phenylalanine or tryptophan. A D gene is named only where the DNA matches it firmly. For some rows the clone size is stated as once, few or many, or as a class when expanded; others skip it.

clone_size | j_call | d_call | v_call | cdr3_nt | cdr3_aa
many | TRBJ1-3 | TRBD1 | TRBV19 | TGTGCCAGTTGGACAGGGGACTCTGGAAACACCATATATTTT | CASWTGDSGNTIYF
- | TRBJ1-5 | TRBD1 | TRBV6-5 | TGTGCCAGCAAGGAGGGGGCCGGATATCAGCCCCAGCATTTT | CASKEGAGYQPQHF
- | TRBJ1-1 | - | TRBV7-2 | TGTGCCAGCAGCCCCCAGCCAGGGAACACTGAAGCTTTCTTT | CASSPQPGNTEAFF
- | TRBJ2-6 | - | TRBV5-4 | TGTGCCAGCAGCGTGGGACTCCCTGAGTCTGGGGCCAACGTCCTGACTTTC | CASSVGLPESGANVLTF
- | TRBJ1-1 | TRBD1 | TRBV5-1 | TGCGCCAGCAGCTTGGAGGGACAGGTAAACACTGAAGCTTTCTTT | CASSLEGQVNTEAFF
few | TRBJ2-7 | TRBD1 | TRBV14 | TGTGCCAGCAGCCAAGCGGGGACAGTCCCCTACGAGCAGTACTTC | CASSQAGTVPYEQYF
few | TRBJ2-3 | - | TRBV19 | TGTGCCAGTAGTGCCCCTGGGGCAGGGGACGGAGATACGCAGTATTTT | CASSAPGAGDGDTQYF
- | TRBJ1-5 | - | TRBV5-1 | TGCGCCAGCAGCCCCGACGGGGGGGAGCATCAGCCCCAGCATTTT | CASSPDGGEHQPQHF
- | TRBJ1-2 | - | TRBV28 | TGTGCCAGCATCGGTCGACAGGCAGATGGCTACACCTTC | CASIGRQADGYTF
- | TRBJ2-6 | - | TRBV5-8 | TGTGCCAGCAGCAGCAGGTTGGCTGGGGCCAACGTCCTGACTTTC | CASSSRLAGANVLTF
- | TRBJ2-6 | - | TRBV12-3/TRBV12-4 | TGTGCCAGCCACAGGGCCGGGGCCAACGTCCTGACTTTC | CASHRAGANVLTF
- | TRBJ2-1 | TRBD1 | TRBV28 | TGTGCCACCACCAGCCCAGGGGGCGGGGATGAGCAGTTCTTC | CATTSPGGGDEQFF
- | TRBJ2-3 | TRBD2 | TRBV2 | TGTGCCAGCAGCGTAACTAGCGGGGCCGATACGCAGTATTTT | CASSVTSGADTQYF